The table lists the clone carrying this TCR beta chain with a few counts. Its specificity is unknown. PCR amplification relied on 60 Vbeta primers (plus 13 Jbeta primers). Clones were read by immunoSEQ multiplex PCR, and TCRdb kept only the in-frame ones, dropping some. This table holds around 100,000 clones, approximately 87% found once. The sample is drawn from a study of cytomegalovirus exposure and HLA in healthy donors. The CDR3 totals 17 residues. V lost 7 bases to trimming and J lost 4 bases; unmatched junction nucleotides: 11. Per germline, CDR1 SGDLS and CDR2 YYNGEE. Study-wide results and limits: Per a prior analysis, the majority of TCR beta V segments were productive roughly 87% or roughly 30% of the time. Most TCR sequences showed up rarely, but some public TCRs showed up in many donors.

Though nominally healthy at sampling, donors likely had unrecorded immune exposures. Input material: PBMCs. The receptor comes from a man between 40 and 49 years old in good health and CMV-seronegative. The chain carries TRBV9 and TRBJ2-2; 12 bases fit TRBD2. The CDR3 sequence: CASSSPTSGGTTGELFF. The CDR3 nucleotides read TGTGCCAGCTCCTCTCCGACTAGCGGGGGCACCACCGGGGAGCTGTTTTTT.